The present T cell receptor beta chain was sequenced within a study of T-cell reconstitution after alpha-beta-depleted transplantation in children. Study-level findings and limits: T-cell counts and diversity at one year post-transplant came mainly from newly produced T cells.

Unique molecular identifiers were incorporated into the prepared TCRbeta library. MiXCR, run by TCRdb on the PCR reads, gives a single entry per CDR3 protein. There are some 600,000 distinct CDR3 sequences in the sample; over 10% occur only once, and around 2% lies in the top ten. This clonotype has more than one count but fewer than ten. The antigen remains undetermined. After removal of 7 bases from V and 4 bases from J, the junction contained 3 bases not matched to a gene. The CDR3 is 14 residues long. Per germline, CDR1 MGHDK and CDR2 SYGVNS. The chain is built from TRBV25-1 and TRBJ2-5, with TRBD2 matching over 13 bases. Sequencing was performed on PBMCs, mostly from graft donor cells, taken 360 days after TCRalphabeta/CD19-depleted stem cell transplant. This clonotype was sampled from a male patient younger than 18 who had a stem cell transplant for acute myeloid leukemia, so the T cells may come from the graft donor. In nucleotides, the CDR3 is TGTGCCAGCAAAGGACTAGCGGGAGTAGAGACCCAGTACTTC. Its translation is CASKGLAGVETQYF. The variable domain in full, completed from reference TRBV25-1 and TRBJ2-5, reads EADIYQTPRYLVIGTGKKITLECSQTMGHDKMYWYQQDPGMELHLIHYSYGVNSTEKGDLSSESTVSRIRTEHFPLTLESARPSHTSQYLCASKGLAGVETQYFGPGTRLLVL.